Below are 13 T cell receptor beta chains sequenced from a single sample in a study of human T cells and chemical hapten exposure. The sample's time point: patch test 2, 6 weeks after DPC sensitization. Treatment here: therapeutic diphenylcyclopropenone sensitization with weekly scalp DPC. TCRdb passed the RACE reads through MiXCR, listing each CDR3 protein once. Of some 80,000 distinct CDR3 sequences listed, about a tenth were seen once; the top ten hold approximately 2.5%. Sequenced here: whole blood, sampled in connection with sensitization to the hapten diphenylcyclopropenone (DPC). The source of these receptors is a woman aged 30 to 39 with alopecia areata. Some clones in this sample may be carry-over from other donors' samples.

There are many counts of this clonotype. The rearrangement joins TRBV6-5 to TRBJ2-3; weak D call: TRBD1 (6 bases). Looked up from germline, CDR1 is MNHEY and CDR2 is SVGAGI. The CDR3 spans 22 residues. Trimming took off 1 base at V and 1 base at J, with 30 bases between the two ends. CDR3 in amino acids: CASSYYASGSYLTGSGTDTQYF. CDR3 in DNA: TGTGCCAGCAGTTACTACGCCTCTGGATCGTATCTGACAGGCAGTGGCACAGATACGCAGTATTTT.

This clonotype was detected ten times or more. The chain is built from TRBV6-4 and TRBJ2-3, with D perhaps TRBD2 (6 bases). The V gene's germline CDR1 is MRHNA and CDR2 SNTAGT. V was pared by 0 bases and J by 4 bases, with 14 bases between. This CDR3 has 16 residues. The CDR3 nucleotides read TGTGCCAGCAGTGACTCGATTGGAGGGCGGCCAGATACGCAGTATTTT. It encodes CASSDSIGGRPDTQYF.

There are many counts of this clonotype. This chain links TRBV28 with TRBJ2-7; D might be TRBD1 or TRBD2, each matching 5 bases. This CDR3 comprises 12 residues. Germline-derived CDR1 and CDR2 are MDHEN and SYDVKM. The ends were cut back, 10 bases at V and 3 bases at J, with 13 bases in the middle. The CDR3 nucleotides are TGTGCCACCAGGGACGGATACTACGAGCAGTACTTC. Its translation: CATRDGYYEQYF.

The rearrangement joins TRBV20-1 to TRBJ1-3; D call uncertain. The CDR3 runs to 12 residues. With 6 bases removed from V and 8 bases from J, the gap between germline ends came to 14 bases. Per germline, CDR1 DFQATT and CDR2 SNEGSKA (reference sequence). CDR3 loop: CSARPEGHTIYF. CDR3 in DNA: TGCAGTGCCAGACCTGAAGGACACACCATATATTTT.

There are many counts of this clonotype. V gene TRBV7-2 combines with J gene TRBJ2-7; perhaps TRBD1 as D (6 bases). The CDR3 sequence is 15 residues long. Trimming removed 1 base from V and 0 bases from J, with 10 bases in between. Germline values: CDR1 SGHTA, CDR2 FQGNSA. The CDR3 DNA sequence: TGTGCCAGCAGCTTAGACAGGGCGGGCTCCTACGAGCAGTACTTC. As protein: CASSLDRAGSYEQYF.

The chain carries TRBV10-3 and TRBJ2-1; D possibly corresponds to TRBD1 (5 bases). Germline CDR1 and CDR2: ENHRY and SYGVKD. V lost 1 base, J lost 14 bases, and 18 bases lay in between. The CDR3 contains 14 residues. CDR3 protein: CAISEYLDRSWKFF. The CDR3 DNA sequence: TGTGCCATCAGTGAGTATTTAGACAGATCCTGGAAGTTCTTC.

This clonotype was found a few times. This chain uses TRBV7-2 with TRBJ2-1; 11 nucleotides agree with TRBD2. CDR1 SGHTA and CDR2 FQGNSA come from the germline V gene. The V and J ends lost 3 bases and 4 bases, in that order; junction bases with no gene match: 5. This CDR3 has 16 amino acids. For the CDR3, the DNA is TGTGCCAGCAGCTTCGTGACTAGCGGGGTGTACAATGAGCAGTTCTTC. It translates to CASSFVTSGVYNEQFF.

This clonotype was counted at least ten times. CDR3 DNA: TGTGCCATCAGTGAGTCCAGGACTAGCGGGGGGCCCTCCTACAATGAGCAGTTCTTC. This gives the protein CAISESRTSGGPSYNEQFF. J is TRBJ2-1 and V is TRBV10-3; 14 bases map to TRBD2. V was pared by 0 bases and J by 0 bases, with 4 bases of the junction left unmatched. The germline V gene encodes CDR1 ENHRY and CDR2 SYGVKD. This CDR3 comprises 19 residues.

V gene TRBV6-6 combines with J gene TRBJ1-1, with TRBD1 matching over 7 bases. CDR1 MNHNY and CDR2 SVGAGI come from the germline V gene (reference sequence). This CDR3 is built from 15 residues. The trim removed 2 bases at V and 4 bases at J, leaving 7 bases unmatched. CDR3 residues: CASSYQGGASTEAFF. CDR3 nucleotides: TGTGCCAGCAGTTACCAAGGGGGCGCGAGCACTGAAGCTTTCTTT.

V and J are TRBV28 and TRBJ2-7, with 9 bases lining up with TRBD1. V shed 7 bases and J 3 bases; nucleotides not matched to a gene: 10. This CDR3 is built from 15 residues. Germline-derived CDR1 and CDR2 are MDHEN and SYDVKM. DNA of the CDR3: TGTGCCAGCATTAAAGCCGGGACAGGGTTCTACGAGCAGTACTTC. This codes for CASIKAGTGFYEQYF.

This sequence joins TRBV28 and TRBJ2-7, with 7 positions matching TRBD1. Unmatched junction bases numbered 12, after V lost 2 bases and J lost 2 bases. Per the germline V gene, CDR1 is MDHEN and CDR2 is SYDVKM. This CDR3 has 17 amino acids. The CDR3 region has the DNA TGTGCCAGCAGTTTAGGGAAACAGGGGTTCGTCCCCTACGAGCAGTACTTC. It encodes CASSLGKQGFVPYEQYF.

The J gene is TRBJ2-5, the V gene TRBV28; D might be TRBD1 or TRBD2, each matching 5 bases. Germline V gives CDR1 MDHEN, CDR2 SYDVKM. V was clipped by 7 bases and J by 7 bases, with 19 bases between them. The CDR3 extends over 14 amino acids. This CDR3 reads CASTHRDPQGTQYF. Here the CDR3 DNA reads TGTGCCAGCACTCATCGGGACCCGCAGGGGACCCAGTACTTC.

This clonotype was observed many times. The chain is built from TRBV30 and TRBJ1-1; TRBD1 matches 7 bases. V shed 1 base, J shed 0 bases, and the junction held 8 bases outside the gene matches. The CDR3 is 16 residues long. CDR1 is GTSNPN, CDR2 SVGIG, per germline (reference sequence). DNA for the CDR3: TGTGCCTGGAGTGAAAGCACGGGACAGATGAACACTGAAGCTTTCTTT. Translated: CAWSESTGQMNTEAFF.